Below, one T cell receptor beta chain is given with its context. Its antigen is currently unknown. This sample stems from a study of radiotherapy plus CTLA-4 blockade in lung cancer. Study observations and caveats: Interferon-beta and early blood T cell clone dynamics reportedly predicted response best. After treatment with radiotherapy plus ipilimumab, TCR clones that came from the tumor expanded in blood.

Generated by immunoSEQ multiplex PCR, the TCRdb table keeps only in-frame clones and is missing some. The sample holds more than 90,000 clones; 81% are singletons and the top ten take 3% to 4%. With ipilimumab providing CTLA-4 blockade, focal radiation was administered to patients who had chemo-refractory metastatic non-small-cell lung cancer. Source: peripheral blood, taken from a patient treated with radiotherapy plus ipilimumab. This TCR derives from a human donor with non-small cell lung cancer that progressed on radiotherapy plus ipilimumab. Some clones in this sample may be carry-over from other donors' samples.

CDR3 protein: CASNPGVNTEAFF. Here the CDR3 DNA reads TGTGCCAGCAACCCGGGGGTGAACACTGAAGCTTTCTTT. The genes are TRBV7-9 and TRBJ1-1, with a weak D call TRBD1 (5 bases). CDR1 is SEHNR, CDR2 FQNEAQ, per germline (reference sequence). V was clipped by 7 bases and J by 0 bases, with 9 bases between them. CDR3 size: 13 residues.